This T cell receptor beta chain was sequenced during a study of T cell responses to AZD1222 COVID-19 vaccine. As to this clone: The antigen is undetermined.

Sequencing was performed with immunoSEQ multiplex PCR; in TCRdb, only in-frame clones are kept and a portion is missing. Among 140,000 to 150,000 clones, 93% were seen once, and the ten largest hold more than 8.5%. In germline, CDR1 is GTSNPN, CDR2 SVGIG (reference sequence). The CDR3 runs to 12 residues. Trimming removed 3 bases at V and 1 base at J, with 6 bases between. Findings and limits, study-wide: Regions 160-218 and 743-854 dominated among vaccine-associated CD4 TCRs spanning spike.

This chain uses TRBV30 with TRBJ1-2, with D unclear. Sequencing used peripheral blood, obtained on day 0 of AZD1222 vaccination. The receptor was derived from an adult in good health. CDR3 nucleotides: TGTGCCTGGAGCTATCTTAACTATGGCTACACCTTC. It is translated as CAWSYLNYGYTF. The full variable domain, rest sourced from reference TRBV30 and TRBJ1-2, is SQTIHQWPATLVQPVGSPLSLECTVEGTSNPNLYWYRQAAGRGLQLLFYSVGIGQISSEVPQNLSASRPQDRQFILSSKKLLLSDSGFYLCAWSYLNYGYTFGSGTRLTVV.